This TCR beta chain was identified during a study of identical twins. Whole-study results and caveats: Twins' excess sharing was less marked for out-of-frame beta sequences. Insertion counts were lower in abundant cord blood beta clonotypes, a trend that memory repertoires did not show.

This clonotype was observed at least ten times. Its specificity is not known. MiXCR was run by TCRdb on the 5' RACE reads, yielding one entry per CDR3 protein. The table shows 450,000 to 650,000 distinct CDR3 sequences, with more than 9% occurring only once. This CDR3 has 14 amino acids. V was shortened by 9 bases and J by 5 bases, with 20 bases between the two germline ends. CDR1 and CDR2 from the germline V gene are SGHDT and YYEEEE. The sample was also linked to a second study, of yellow fever vaccine responses in identical twins.

This chain connects TRBV5-6 to TRBJ2-5; D ambiguous. Sequenced sample: PBMCs. The TCR was taken from a woman in her late teens or twenties in good health. CDR3: CATTTGWGGETQYF. CDR3 DNA: TGTGCCACCACAACCGGCTGGGGTGGCGAGACCCAGTACTTC.